The present T cell receptor beta chain was sequenced within a study of control samples from healthy donors and cancer patients. Only in-frame clones appear in the TCRdb table, and some are missing; sequencing was by immunoSEQ multiplex PCR. In the table there are approximately 70,000 clones, more than 75% of which are singletons. V was clipped by 3 bases and J by 2 bases; unmatched bases: 6. Germline V gives CDR1 SGHRS, CDR2 YFSETQ. This CDR3 region has 15 residues. The receptor was derived from a woman aged 45-65 years with head and neck cancer. This chain links TRBV5-1 with TRBJ2-5; 8 nucleotides match TRBD1. Source material: PBMCs. CDR3: CASSSQGQDQETQYF. The CDR3 coding sequence is TGCGCCAGCAGCTCCCAGGGACAGGATCAAGAGACCCAGTACTTC.